This record covers a single T cell receptor beta chain. Its antigen specificity is not known. Nothing much larger sits one base from this clone, and base qualities are not available. This entry is derived from a study of T cells in Graves' hyperthyroidism and ophthalmopathy (dated by TCRdb to the late 2010s). Background for the entire study: Peripheral blood samples were taken at the time of initial diagnosis, prior to any treatment. A discovery cohort of around 98 patients, approximately 45 with Graves' ophthalmopathy and about 58 with stable Graves' hyperthyroidism, was used to find distinguishing TCR V-J signatures. According to the paper, TCR Vbeta CDR3 sequencing was carried out on some 140 peripheral blood samples, which came from approximately 43 ophthalmopathy, around 74 hyperthyroidism and approximately 17 progressor patients. In addition, the study compared T-cell repertoires in thyroid tissue and in blood from six Graves' hyperthyroidism patients. After blood sampling, hyperthyroidism patients were treated with methimazole at a starting dose of 30 mg daily, and ophthalmopathy patients were treated with high-dose intravenous methylprednisolone. Whether ophthalmopathy could be predicted prospectively was tested in an independent validation cohort made up of some 20 hyperthyroidism patients plus 17 patients who later progressed to ophthalmopathy. The 100 discovery patients were randomly split 7:3 into training and test sets.

The junction shows trimming of 7 bases on V and 4 bases on J, plus 5 bases between the germline ends. The CDR3 contains 11 residues, cysteine and phenylalanine counted. The only DNA kept is the CDR3, 33 bases in frame from the first base. The TCR beta CDR3 regions were amplified from RNA transcripts. The TCR CDR3 was subjected to a first round of RT-PCR using the HTBI primer set and the Qiagen OneStep RT-PCR kit. The libraries were constructed in a second round of multiplex PCR and then size-selected and purified. Sequencing of the libraries was done on an Illumina HiSeq2000 using paired-end 100 bp reads. The paper's processing steps were these. SOAPnuke was used to process the raw data, removing reads that contained adapters or uncalled bases, had a mean Phred below 15, or lacked an exact match to the constant primer or identifier. COPE v1.2.5 was used to merge high-quality paired reads, and clonotypes were defined as unique nucleotide sequences. Clonotypes were aligned to IMGT TRBV, TRBD and TRBJ reference segments using MiTCR v1.1. Only V-J combinations with frequency above 0.0001, covering 99% to 99.2% of repertoires, were analysed. A TCS score was defined as the ratio between F50 (clonal expansion) and ExV (chaos), using BLOSUM62-based TCRdist between CDR3 peptides within each V-J. Welch's t-statistics and random forest reduced roughly 530 V-J features to under 15, which were used in a naive Bayes classifier (R e1071). TCRdb reworked the public reads: Q25 trimming with fastp, MiXCR clone assembly, productive beta chains retained. A single entry per CDR3 protein holds the most common genes and DNA from its merged rows. TCRdb's processing, not the study's, gives the V and J calls here. The sample table shows fewer than 450,000 distinct CDR3 sequences, and roughly 13% are seen once. The ten top clones hold 25% to 30% of the sample.

Study-wide findings and limitations: Most expanded thyroid clonotypes (frequency above 0.001) were also found in blood, which suggests that blood repertoires may mirror thyroid immune responses. In validation, the model predicted progression to ophthalmopathy a median of 6.5 months before onset, with 70% to 71% sensitivity and roughly 79% specificity. A 13 V-J signature model separated ophthalmopathy from stable hyperthyroidism, with 87.88% sensitivity and 81% to 83% specificity in cross-validation and 80%/75% in testing. Sample size was not statistically predetermined, and blinding of investigators to group allocation was not performed.

Ophthalmopathy patients had moderately to severely active disease, Clinical Activity Score of at least 3, NOSPECS grade of at least 4, and duration under 3 months. The study excluded patients with uncontrolled infections, other autoimmune diseases, pregnancy or lactation. Clinical symptoms, serum thyroxine and TRAb, thyroid ultrasound, and orbital computed tomography formed the basis for the diagnoses. PBMCs were isolated from about 10 ml of fresh peripheral blood by Ficoll-Paque density gradient centrifugation. Total RNA was extracted with Trizol reagent, and quality was checked on an Agilent 2100 Bioanalyzer.

The receptor was derived from a man in his fifties with Graves' ophthalmopathy. Recombination connected TRBV12-3 or TRBV12-4 to TRBJ1-3; no D segment can be confidently identified. The sample consisted of blood. CDR3 region: CASTLGNTIYF. The DNA sequence is given as TGTGCCAGCACCTTAGGAAACACCATATATTTT.